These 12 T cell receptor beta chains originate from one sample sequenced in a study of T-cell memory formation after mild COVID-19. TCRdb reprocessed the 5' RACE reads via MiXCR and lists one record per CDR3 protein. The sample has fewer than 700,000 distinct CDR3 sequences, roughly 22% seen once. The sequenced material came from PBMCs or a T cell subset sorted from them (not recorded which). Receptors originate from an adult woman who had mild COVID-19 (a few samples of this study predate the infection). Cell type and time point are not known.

CDR3 sequence (DNA): TGTGCCAGCAGTCTTACTGGTCGCACAGGGGGAAGTGAGCAGTTCTTC. It specifies CASSLTGRTGGSEQFF. V gene TRBV6-2 or TRBV6-3 combines with J gene TRBJ2-1; 8 bases match TRBD1. V trimming: 5 bases; J trimming: 9 bases; junction bases outside the gene matches: 15. This CDR3 contains 16 residues. Germline CDR1 is MNHEY and CDR2 is SVGEGT.

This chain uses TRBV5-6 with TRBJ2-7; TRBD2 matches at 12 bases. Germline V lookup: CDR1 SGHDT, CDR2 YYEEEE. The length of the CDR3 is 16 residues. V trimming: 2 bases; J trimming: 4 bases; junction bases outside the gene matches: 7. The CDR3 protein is CASSFQLAGGAYEQYF. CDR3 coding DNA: TGTGCCAGCAGCTTCCAACTAGCGGGAGGAGCGTACGAGCAGTACTTC.

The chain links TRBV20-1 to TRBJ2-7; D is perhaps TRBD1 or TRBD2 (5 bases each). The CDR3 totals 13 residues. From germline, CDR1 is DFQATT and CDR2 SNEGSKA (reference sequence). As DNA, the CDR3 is TGCAGCGTGTTGGGGGATAGGAGTTACGAGCAGTACTTC. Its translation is CSVLGDRSYEQYF.

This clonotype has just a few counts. CDR3 coding DNA: TGCGCCAGCAGCTTGGTCGGGGGGCGGAGGACTGACGAGCAGTACTTC. Residues: CASSLVGGRRTDEQYF. This rearrangement joins TRBV5-1 to TRBJ2-7, with D tentatively TRBD2 (7 bases). The CDR3 sequence is 16 residues long. V was shortened by 0 bases and J by 5 bases, with 18 bases between the two germline ends. Germline V gene sequence: CDR1 SGHRS, CDR2 YFSETQ. Full variable domain (remainder filled in from reference TRBV5-1 and TRBJ2-7): KAGVTQTPRYLIKTRGQQVTLSCSPISGHRSVSWYQQTPGQGLQFLFEYFSETQRNKGNFPGRFSGRQFSNSRSEMNVSTLELGDSALYLCASSLVGGRRTDEQYFGPGTRLTVT.

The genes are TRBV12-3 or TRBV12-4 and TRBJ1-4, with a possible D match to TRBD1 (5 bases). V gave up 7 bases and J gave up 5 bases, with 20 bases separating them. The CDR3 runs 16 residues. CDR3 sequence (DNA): TGTGCCAGCAACACGAGGGCTATTGGACAAAATGAAAAACTGTTTTTT. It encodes CASNTRAIGQNEKLFF.

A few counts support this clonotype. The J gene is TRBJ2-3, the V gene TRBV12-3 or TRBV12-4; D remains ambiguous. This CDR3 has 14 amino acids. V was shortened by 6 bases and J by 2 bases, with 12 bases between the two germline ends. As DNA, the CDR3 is TGTGCCAGCAGCAAGCAGGCCAACACAGATACGCAGTATTTT. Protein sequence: CASSKQANTDTQYF.

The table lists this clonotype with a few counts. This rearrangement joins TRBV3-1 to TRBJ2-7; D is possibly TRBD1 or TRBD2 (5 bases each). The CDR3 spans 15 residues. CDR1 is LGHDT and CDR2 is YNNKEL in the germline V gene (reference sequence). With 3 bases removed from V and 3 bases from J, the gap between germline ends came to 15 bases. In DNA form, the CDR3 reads TGTGCCAGCAGCCAGGCTCTCGGGGCGCGCTACGAGCAGTACTTC. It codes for CASSQALGARYEQYF.

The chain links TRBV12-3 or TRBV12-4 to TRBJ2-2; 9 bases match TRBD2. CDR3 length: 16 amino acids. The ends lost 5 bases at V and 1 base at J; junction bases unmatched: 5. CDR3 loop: CASSPIAGVNTGELFF. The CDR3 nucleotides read TGTGCCAGCAGTCCCATAGCGGGAGTGAACACCGGGGAGCTGTTTTTT.

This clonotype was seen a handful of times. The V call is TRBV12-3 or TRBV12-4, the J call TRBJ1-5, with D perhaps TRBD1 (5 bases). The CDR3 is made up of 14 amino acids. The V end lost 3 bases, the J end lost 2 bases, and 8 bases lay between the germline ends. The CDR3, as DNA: TGTGCCAGCAGTTTTAGGGGAGGCAATCAGCCCCAGCATTTT. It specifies CASSFRGGNQPQHF.

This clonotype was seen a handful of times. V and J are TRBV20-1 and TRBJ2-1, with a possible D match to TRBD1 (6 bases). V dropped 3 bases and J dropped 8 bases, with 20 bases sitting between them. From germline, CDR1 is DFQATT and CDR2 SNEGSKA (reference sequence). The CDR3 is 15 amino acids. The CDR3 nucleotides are TGCAGTGCTAGTGGGCCCGGGACACCGTTTGATGAGCAGTTCTTC. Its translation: CSASGPGTPFDEQFF.

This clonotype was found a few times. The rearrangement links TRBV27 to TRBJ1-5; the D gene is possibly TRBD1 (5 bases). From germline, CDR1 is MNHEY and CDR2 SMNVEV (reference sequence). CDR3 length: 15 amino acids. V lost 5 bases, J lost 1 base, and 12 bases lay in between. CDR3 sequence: CASSLRGGSNQPQHF. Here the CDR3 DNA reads TGTGCCAGCAGTCTTCGGGGGGGAAGCAATCAGCCCCAGCATTTT.

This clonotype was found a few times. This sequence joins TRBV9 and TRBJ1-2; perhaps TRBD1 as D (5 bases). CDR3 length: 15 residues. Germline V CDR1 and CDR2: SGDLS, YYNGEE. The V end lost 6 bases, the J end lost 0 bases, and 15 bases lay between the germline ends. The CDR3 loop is CASTSPRGANYGYTF. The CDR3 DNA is TGTGCCAGCACGTCCCCGAGGGGAGCTAACTATGGCTACACCTTC.